A selection of T cell receptor beta chains follows, all from one sample in a study of T-cell memory formation after mild COVID-19. TCRdb redid the calling of the 5' RACE reads with MiXCR, one entry per CDR3 protein. The data hold roughly 100,000 distinct CDR3 sequences, with 12% observed a single time. The sample taken for sequencing was PBMCs or a T cell subset sorted from them (not recorded which). The origin of the receptors is an adult woman who had mild COVID-19 (a few samples of this study predate the infection). Cell type and time point are not known. Both conserved end residues are part of each CDR3. A D gene is named only where the DNA matches it firmly. Expanded clones are given a class, and other clones once, few, many or no size at all.

TGTGCCAGCAGTTACTCCGGGACAGGGGGCGGGTATGGCTACACCTTC CASSYSGTGGGYGYTF TRBD1 TRBJ1-2 TRBV6-5 .
TGTGCCATCAGTGAGTCCGAGACAGTCACTGAAGCTTTCTTT CAISESETVTEAFF . TRBJ1-1 TRBV10-3 .
TGTGCCAGCAGCTTATTGGAAACAGAACGAGAGTACTTC CASSLLETEREYF . TRBJ2-5 TRBV7-6 .
TGTGCCAGCATCGCCAGTAGCTCCTACAATGAGCAGTTCTTC CASIASSSYNEQFF . TRBJ2-1 TRBV2 .
TGTGCCAGCAGCTTCCCCGGGACAGGGGCCGCCGAAGCTTTCTTT CASSFPGTGAAEAFF TRBD1 TRBJ1-1 TRBV7-9 few
TGTGCCAGCAGTTCCAGTCGGGTAACGGGGGCAGATACGCAGTATTTT CASSSSRVTGADTQYF . TRBJ2-3 TRBV7-9 few
TGTGCCAGTAGTGCGGGACGGTACACTGAAGCTTTCTTT CASSAGRYTEAFF . TRBJ1-1 TRBV19 .
TGCGCCAGCAGCCCACGACTAGTAAGCCGGGGCCATGAGCAGTTCTTC CASSPRLVSRGHEQFF . TRBJ2-1 TRBV5-1 many
TGCGCCAGCAGCCAACCGGGGGAGAGATCCGATACGCAGTATTTT CASSQPGERSDTQYF . TRBJ2-3 TRBV4-1 few
TGTGCCAGCAGCGTAGAGTCCTCGACCCGGTCCTACAATGAGCAGTTCTTC CASSVESSTRSYNEQFF . TRBJ2-1 TRBV9 many
TGTGCCAGCAGTGAATCAGGAGGTGGGGGCTACGAGCAGTACTTC CASSESGGGGYEQYF . TRBJ2-7 TRBV25-1 .
TGTGCCAGCAGCGAGACGGGGGATACGCAGTATTTT CASSETGDTQYF . TRBJ2-3 TRBV7-9 .
TGTGCCAGCACCTACAACTGGGGGCCCGGCGAGACCCAGTACTTC CASTYNWGPGETQYF . TRBJ2-5 TRBV6-6 few
TGCGCCAGCAGCCAAGAAGGAGTCGGCACCGGGGAGCTGTTTTTT CASSQEGVGTGELFF . TRBJ2-2 TRBV4-3 few
TGTGCCAGCACCAAAGACGGTGCTTACACCGGGGAGCTGTTTTTT CASTKDGAYTGELFF . TRBJ2-2 TRBV12-3/TRBV12-4 few
TGTGCCAGCAGTCCCATGGGCCCGCACTACGAGCAGTACTTC CASSPMGPHYEQYF . TRBJ2-7 TRBV6-5 .
TGTGCCAGCCCCTTGGGCCTCTACAATGAGCAGTTCTTC CASPLGLYNEQFF . TRBJ2-1 TRBV7-9 many
TGTGCCAGCAGGCCCTGGGACAGGGTAAAAGAGACCCAGTACTTC CASRPWDRVKETQYF TRBD1 TRBJ2-5 TRBV6-5 .
TGTGCCAGCAGCTTAGGAGGACTAGCGGGGTGGTCCTACGAGCAGTACTTC CASSLGGLAGWSYEQYF TRBD2 TRBJ2-7 TRBV7-9 many
TGTGCCACCAGGGAAGGAGTTCGCACAGATACGCAGTATTTT CATREGVRTDTQYF . TRBJ2-3 TRBV12-3/TRBV12-4 .
TGTGCCAGCAGTGAATTTGCTAGCGGGAGGAATGAGCAGTTCTTC CASSEFASGRNEQFF TRBD2 TRBJ2-1 TRBV2 .
TGTGCCAGTCAAACCTGGCGGGACGCGCCCGCAGATACGCAGTATTTT CASQTWRDAPADTQYF . TRBJ2-3 TRBV7-9 few
TGTGCCAGCAGCCCGCGGGTAGGGGTGAACACTGAAGCTTTCTTT CASSPRVGVNTEAFF . TRBJ1-1 TRBV7-9 few
TGTGCCACCAGTGCGTATGGGGGAGCGGGTGAAGCTTTCTTT CATSAYGGAGEAFF . TRBJ1-1 TRBV24-1 .
TGTGCCAGCAGCTTGGACACCATCTCCTACGAGCAGTACTTC CASSLDTISYEQYF . TRBJ2-7 TRBV7-6 .
TGTGCCAGCAGCTTCACGGGCCAGCGGGGTGGTGAGACCCAGTACTTC CASSFTGQRGGETQYF TRBD2 TRBJ2-5 TRBV7-2 .
TGCGCCAGCAGCCAAGATACGGAGGGACAGGGGGGATCGGACACTGAAGCTTTCTTT CASSQDTEGQGGSDTEAFF TRBD1 TRBJ1-1 TRBV4-3 .
TGTGCCAGCAGCTCAACCGGGACAGGGCGTTACGAGCAGTACTTC CASSSTGTGRYEQYF TRBD1 TRBJ2-7 TRBV13 few
TGCAGCGGGTGTACTCTGACTAGCGGACAGACCTACAATGAGCAGTTCTTC CSGCTLTSGQTYNEQFF TRBD2 TRBJ2-1 TRBV29-1 .
TGTGCCACCAGCAGAGATGTGCTTCCGGGGGTGACCATATATTTT CATSRDVLPGVTIYF . TRBJ1-3 TRBV15 few
TGTGCCAGCAGCTTACTAGTCAGAGACCACGAGCAGTACTTC CASSLLVRDHEQYF . TRBJ2-7 TRBV7-6 .
TGTGCCAGCAGTTTGAAGAGGGACTCCTTCTACGAGCAGTACTTC CASSLKRDSFYEQYF . TRBJ2-7 TRBV27 .
TGTGCCAGCAGCCCGTGGGACTTGTACAATGAGCAGTTCTTC CASSPWDLYNEQFF . TRBJ2-1 TRBV9 .
TGCAGCGTTGACCAGCGGGGGGACAATGAGCAGTTCTTC CSVDQRGDNEQFF TRBD2 TRBJ2-1 TRBV29-1 .
TGTGCCAGCAGTTCCCGGAGCTATGGCTACACCTTC CASSSRSYGYTF . TRBJ1-2 TRBV12-3/TRBV12-4 .
TGTGCCAGCAGCTTCGTCACCGAACCCTACAATGAGCAGTTCTTC CASSFVTEPYNEQFF . TRBJ2-1 TRBV7-9 many
TGCGCCAGCAGCTTCCGAGGCCCGAGCGGTGAGACCCAGTACTTC CASSFRGPSGETQYF . TRBJ2-5 TRBV5-1 few
TGTGCGAAGCAGGGAGAGGGCACAGATACGCAGTATTTT CAKQGEGTDTQYF . TRBJ2-3 TRBV2 .
TGTGCCAGCACCCCACGGGACCTGAACACTGAAGCTTTCTTT CASTPRDLNTEAFF . TRBJ1-1 TRBV6-5 .
TGTGCCAGCAGCCAGGCGGACAGCGGATTGGACACAGATACGCAGTATTTT CASSQADSGLDTDTQYF . TRBJ2-3 TRBV7-9 many
TGCGCCAGCAGCCACCCGGGACAGGGGGAAGGGATCACTGAAGCTTTCTTT CASSHPGQGEGITEAFF TRBD1 TRBJ1-1 TRBV4-1 .
TGTGCCAGCAGTTCGGGTCAAACTGAAGCTTTCTTT CASSSGQTEAFF . TRBJ1-1 TRBV12-3/TRBV12-4 .
TGTGCCAGCAGTTTAGTGGTAGCGGGAGCATCTGAGCAGTACTTC CASSLVVAGASEQYF TRBD2 TRBJ2-7 TRBV27 few
TGTGCCAGCAGCAAAGGACTAGCGGAATTCACAGATACGCAGTATTTT CASSKGLAEFTDTQYF TRBD2 TRBJ2-3 TRBV13 many
TGTGCCAGCAGCCTCTACCCACCAGGAGACGAGCAGTACTTC CASSLYPPGDEQYF . TRBJ2-7 TRBV7-9 many
TGTGCCAGCAGCCTAAGTGGGACTCTCCAAGAGACCCAGTACTTC CASSLSGTLQETQYF . TRBJ2-5 TRBV7-3 .
TGCGCCAGCAGCCAGCGACTAGCGGGAGGGTACAATGAGCAGTTCTTC CASSQRLAGGYNEQFF TRBD2 TRBJ2-1 TRBV4-1 .
TGTGCCAGCATCCAATGGACAGGGAGCTCCTACGAGCAGTACTTC CASIQWTGSSYEQYF TRBD1 TRBJ2-7 TRBV3-1 .
TGTGCCAGCAGCGTAGTGCCGAACACTGAAGCTTTCTTT CASSVVPNTEAFF . TRBJ1-1 TRBV9 .
TGTGCCAGCAGTGAAGGTGGGGGGCCGGACGAGCAGTACTTC CASSEGGGPDEQYF . TRBJ2-7 TRBV6-1 .
TGTGCCAGCAGCTTAGATTCCACCGGGGAGCTGTTTTTT CASSLDSTGELFF . TRBJ2-2 TRBV7-9 few
TGTGCCAGCAGTTCTTACAGGGGCTCCCCGGGCTACACCTTC CASSSYRGSPGYTF TRBD1 TRBJ1-2 TRBV6-5 .
TGTGCCAGCAGCCCCCCTGTAGTCTGGCGGACATCTAACTATGGCTACACCTTC CASSPPVVWRTSNYGYTF . TRBJ1-2 TRBV7-9 .
TGTGCCAGCAGTGGGGACAGGGAGGTCAATGAGCAGTTCTTC CASSGDREVNEQFF TRBD1 TRBJ2-1 TRBV6-1 .